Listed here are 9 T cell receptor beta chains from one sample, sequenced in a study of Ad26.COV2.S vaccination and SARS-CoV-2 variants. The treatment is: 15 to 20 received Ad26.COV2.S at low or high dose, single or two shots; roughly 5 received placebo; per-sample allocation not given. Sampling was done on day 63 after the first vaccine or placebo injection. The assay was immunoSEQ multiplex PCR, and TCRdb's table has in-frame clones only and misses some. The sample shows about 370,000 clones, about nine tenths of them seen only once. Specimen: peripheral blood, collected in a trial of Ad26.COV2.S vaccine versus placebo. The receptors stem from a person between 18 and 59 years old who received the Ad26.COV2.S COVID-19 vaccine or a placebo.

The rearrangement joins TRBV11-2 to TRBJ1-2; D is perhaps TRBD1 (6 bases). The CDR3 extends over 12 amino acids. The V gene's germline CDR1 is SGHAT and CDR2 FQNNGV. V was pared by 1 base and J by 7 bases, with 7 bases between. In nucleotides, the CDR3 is TGTGCCAGCAGCTTAGTGACAGGTGGCTACACCTTC. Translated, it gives CASSLVTGGYTF. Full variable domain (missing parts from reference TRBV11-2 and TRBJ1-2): EAGVAQSPRYKIIEKRQSVAFWCNPISGHATLYWYQQILGQGPKLLIQFQNNGVVDDSQLPKDRFSAERLKGVDSTLKIQPAKLEDSAVYLCASSLVTGGYTFGSGTRLTVV.

The CDR3 region is CSATGETQYF. CDR3 nucleotide sequence: TGCAGTGCTACAGGGGAGACCCAGTACTTC. The chain employs TRBV20-1 and TRBJ2-5, with D perhaps TRBD1 (5 bases). V lost 4 bases and J 5 bases, leaving 5 bases between the germline ends. From germline, CDR1 is DFQATT and CDR2 SNEGSKA (reference sequence). The CDR3 covers 10 residues.

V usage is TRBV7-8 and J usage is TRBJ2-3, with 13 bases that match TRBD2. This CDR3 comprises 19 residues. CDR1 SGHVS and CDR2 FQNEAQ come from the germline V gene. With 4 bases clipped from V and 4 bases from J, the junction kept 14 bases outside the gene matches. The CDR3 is CASSSLRLAGGRTADTQYF. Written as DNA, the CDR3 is TGTGCCAGCAGCTCCTTAAGACTAGCGGGGGGCAGGACGGCAGATACGCAGTATTTT.

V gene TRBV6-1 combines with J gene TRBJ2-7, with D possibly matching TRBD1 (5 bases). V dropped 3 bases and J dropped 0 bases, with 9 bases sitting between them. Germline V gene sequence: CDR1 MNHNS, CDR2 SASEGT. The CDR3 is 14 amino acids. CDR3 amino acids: CASSDAGNSYEQYF. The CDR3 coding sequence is TGTGCCAGCAGTGACGCAGGGAACTCCTACGAGCAGTACTTC.

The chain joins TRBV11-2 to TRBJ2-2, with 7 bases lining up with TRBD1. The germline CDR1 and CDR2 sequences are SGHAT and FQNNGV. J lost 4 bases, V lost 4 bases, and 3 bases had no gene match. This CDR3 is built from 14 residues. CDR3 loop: CASSSNRGTGELFF. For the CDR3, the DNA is TGTGCCAGCAGCTCCAACAGGGGCACCGGGGAGCTGTTTTTT.

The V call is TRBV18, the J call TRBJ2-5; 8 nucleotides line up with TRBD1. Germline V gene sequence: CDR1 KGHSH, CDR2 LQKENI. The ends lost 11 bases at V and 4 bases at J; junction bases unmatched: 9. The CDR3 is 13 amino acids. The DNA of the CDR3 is TGTGCCGGACAGGGCGAGAGAGGAGAGACCCAGTACTTC. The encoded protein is CAGQGERGETQYF.

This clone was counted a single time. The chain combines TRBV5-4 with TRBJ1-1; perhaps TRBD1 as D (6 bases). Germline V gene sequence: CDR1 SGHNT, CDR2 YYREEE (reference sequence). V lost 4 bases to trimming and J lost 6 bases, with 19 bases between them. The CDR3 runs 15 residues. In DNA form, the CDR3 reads TGTGCCAGCAGCCCATCGACAGGCCTAGGGGCTGAAGCTTTCTTT. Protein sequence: CASSPSTGLGAEAFF.

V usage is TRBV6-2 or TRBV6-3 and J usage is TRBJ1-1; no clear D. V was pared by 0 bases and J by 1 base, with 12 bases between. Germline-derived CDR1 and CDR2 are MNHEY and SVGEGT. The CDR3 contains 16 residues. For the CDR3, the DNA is TGTGCCAGCAGTTACTCTACTAAGGAACCGAACACTGAAGCTTTCTTT. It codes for CASSYSTKEPNTEAFF.

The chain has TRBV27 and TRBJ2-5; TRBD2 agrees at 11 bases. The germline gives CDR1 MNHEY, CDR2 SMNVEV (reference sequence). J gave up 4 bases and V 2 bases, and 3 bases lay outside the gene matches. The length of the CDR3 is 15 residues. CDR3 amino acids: CASSLRGLAVETQYF. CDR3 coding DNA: TGTGCCAGCAGTTTAAGGGGACTAGCGGTAGAGACCCAGTACTTC.